This TCR beta chain emerged from a study of cytomegalovirus exposure and HLA in healthy donors. On this clone: Its antigen is undetermined.

Findings of the study overall: The study had only CMV serostatus as immune exposure information. Reported performance of the classifier showed diagnosis of cytomegalovirus status with high specificity and sensitivity.

The PCR ran on 60 Vbeta and 13 Jbeta primers. TCRdb's copy holds only in-frame clones and misses some; the assay was immunoSEQ multiplex PCR. The data contain 45,000 to 75,000 clones, about 73% of them singletons. CDR3 size: 13 residues. Trimming removed 2 bases at V and 2 bases at J, with 7 bases between. Germline CDR1 SGDLS, CDR2 YYNGEE. The chain employs TRBV9 and TRBJ1-2, with D hard to call. This clonotype originated in an older woman in good health and CMV-seropositive. Specimen: PBMCs. In DNA, the CDR3 is TGTGCCAGCAGCGTGGGCAGCAACTATGGCTACACCTTC. It codes for CASSVGSNYGYTF.